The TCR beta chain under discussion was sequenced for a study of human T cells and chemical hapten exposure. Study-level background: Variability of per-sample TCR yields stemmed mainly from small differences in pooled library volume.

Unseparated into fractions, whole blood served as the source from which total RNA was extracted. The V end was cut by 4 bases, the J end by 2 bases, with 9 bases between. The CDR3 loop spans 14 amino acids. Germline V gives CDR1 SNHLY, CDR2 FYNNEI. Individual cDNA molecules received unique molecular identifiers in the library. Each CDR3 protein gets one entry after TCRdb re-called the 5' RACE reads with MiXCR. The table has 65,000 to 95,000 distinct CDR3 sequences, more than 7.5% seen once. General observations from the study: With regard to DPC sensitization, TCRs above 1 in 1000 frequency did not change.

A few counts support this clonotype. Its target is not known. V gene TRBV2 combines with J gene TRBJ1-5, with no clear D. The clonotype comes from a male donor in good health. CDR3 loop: CASSGLTRNQPQHF. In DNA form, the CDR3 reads TGTGCCAGCAGTGGACTGACGCGCAATCAGCCCCAGCATTTT.